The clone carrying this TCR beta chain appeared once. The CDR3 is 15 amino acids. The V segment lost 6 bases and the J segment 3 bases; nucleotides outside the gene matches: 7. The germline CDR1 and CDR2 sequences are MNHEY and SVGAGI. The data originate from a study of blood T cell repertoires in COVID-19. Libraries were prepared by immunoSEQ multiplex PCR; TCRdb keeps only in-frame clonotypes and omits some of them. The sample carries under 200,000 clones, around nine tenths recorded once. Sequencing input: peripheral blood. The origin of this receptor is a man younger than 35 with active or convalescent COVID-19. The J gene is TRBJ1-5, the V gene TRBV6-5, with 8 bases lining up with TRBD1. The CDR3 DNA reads TGTGCCAGCAGCTTAGACAGGGGATCCAATCAGCCCCAGCATTTT. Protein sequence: CASSLDRGSNQPQHF.